The rows below give T cell receptor beta chains drawn from one sample of a study of blood T cell repertoires in COVID-19. Clones were read by immunoSEQ multiplex PCR, and TCRdb kept only the in-frame ones, dropping some. The sample yields approximately 220,000 clones, just under 90% seen once. What was sequenced was peripheral blood. The receptors derive from a man between 60 and 75 years old who had recovered from COVID-19. The CDR3 runs from the conserved cysteine through the conserved F or W. Each record gives: clone size, D gene, V gene, J gene, CDR3 protein, CDR3 DNA. The D gene is left open where the match is weak. Only part of the rows carry a size: once, few, many, or a class if the clone is expanded.

clone size: .; D gene: TRBD1; V gene: TRBV19; J gene: TRBJ1-4; CDR3 protein: CASSPYRGSNEKLFF; CDR3 DNA: TGTGCCAGTAGTCCCTACAGGGGATCGAATGAAAAACTGTTTTTT
clone size: .; D gene: .; V gene: TRBV2; J gene: TRBJ1-2; CDR3 protein: CASSDTKADGYTF; CDR3 DNA: TGTGCCAGCAGTGACACCAAAGCGGATGGCTACACCTTC
clone size: .; D gene: .; V gene: TRBV4-1; J gene: TRBJ2-7; CDR3 protein: CASSQDPVIPTYEQYF; CDR3 DNA: TGCGCCAGCAGCCAAGACCCAGTTATCCCCACCTACGAGCAGTACTTC
clone size: .; D gene: .; V gene: TRBV7-9; J gene: TRBJ1-5; CDR3 protein: CASSLDRDNQPQHF; CDR3 DNA: TGTGCCAGCAGCTTAGACAGAGACAATCAGCCCCAGCATTTT
clone size: .; D gene: .; V gene: TRBV28; J gene: TRBJ2-4; CDR3 protein: CASSLEAGAAIQYF; CDR3 DNA: TGTGCCAGCAGTTTAGAGGCAGGGGCCGCCATTCAGTACTTC
clone size: .; D gene: .; V gene: TRBV5-8; J gene: TRBJ1-5; CDR3 protein: CASSSGQYNQPQHF; CDR3 DNA: TGTGCCAGCAGCTCCGGACAGTACAATCAGCCCCAGCATTTT
clone size: .; D gene: TRBD1; V gene: TRBV9; J gene: TRBJ2-5; CDR3 protein: CASSVGTGGRETQYF; CDR3 DNA: TGTGCCAGCAGCGTAGGAACAGGGGGTCGAGAGACCCAGTACTTC
clone size: .; D gene: .; V gene: TRBV3-1/TRBV3-2; J gene: TRBJ1-2; CDR3 protein: CASSQGVGYTF; CDR3 DNA: TGTGCCAGCAGCCAGGGCGTTGGCTACACCTTC
clone size: .; D gene: TRBD2; V gene: TRBV5-5; J gene: TRBJ2-7; CDR3 protein: CASSRGDSSYEQYF; CDR3 DNA: TGTGCCAGCAGCCGGGGGGACTCCTCCTACGAGCAGTACTTC
clone size: .; D gene: .; V gene: TRBV21-1; J gene: TRBJ1-6; CDR3 protein: CASSKLNYSALLGNNSPLHF; CDR3 DNA: TGTGCCAGCAGCAAACTGAATTATAGCGCCCTCCTCGGTAATAATTCACCCCTCCACTTT
clone size: .; D gene: .; V gene: TRBV9; J gene: TRBJ2-2; CDR3 protein: CASSVGGLGRNANTGELFF; CDR3 DNA: TGTGCCAGCAGCGTAGGAGGGCTCGGGCGAAACGCGAACACCGGGGAGCTGTTTTTT
clone size: few; D gene: .; V gene: TRBV5-1; J gene: TRBJ1-1; CDR3 protein: CASIDNPAGGEAFF; CDR3 DNA: TGCGCCAGCATTGATAACCCCGCCGGAGGAGAAGCTTTCTTT
clone size: .; D gene: .; V gene: TRBV30; J gene: TRBJ1-4; CDR3 protein: CAWSVPRKRDEKLFF; CDR3 DNA: TGTGCCTGGAGTGTACCCAGGAAGAGGGATGAAAAACTGTTTTTT
clone size: .; D gene: .; V gene: TRBV5-1; J gene: TRBJ2-3; CDR3 protein: CASRSGGSTDTQYF; CDR3 DNA: TGCGCCAGCAGGTCTGGGGGGAGCACAGATACGCAGTATTTT
clone size: .; D gene: TRBD2; V gene: TRBV27; J gene: TRBJ2-3; CDR3 protein: CASSLDGGWGTQYF; CDR3 DNA: TGTGCCAGCAGTTTAGACGGGGGGTGGGGTACGCAGTATTTT
clone size: .; D gene: .; V gene: TRBV7-9; J gene: TRBJ1-1; CDR3 protein: CASSLRIVGGPEAFF; CDR3 DNA: TGTGCCAGCAGCTTAAGGATCGTCGGAGGGCCTGAAGCTTTCTTT
clone size: few; D gene: .; V gene: TRBV3-1/TRBV3-2; J gene: TRBJ1-6; CDR3 protein: CASSQGGAYNSPLHF; CDR3 DNA: TGTGCCAGCAGCCAAGGGGGCGCGTATAATTCACCCCTCCACTTT
clone size: .; D gene: .; V gene: TRBV11-3; J gene: TRBJ2-1; CDR3 protein: CASSLEGAGYNEQFF; CDR3 DNA: TGTGCCAGCAGCCTCGAAGGAGCCGGGTACAATGAGCAGTTCTTC
clone size: .; D gene: TRBD2; V gene: TRBV5-6; J gene: TRBJ2-3; CDR3 protein: CASSLALPRGGSTDTQYF; CDR3 DNA: TGTGCCAGCAGCTTGGCCCTCCCTCGGGGGGGTAGCACAGATACGCAGTATTTT
clone size: .; D gene: .; V gene: TRBV28; J gene: TRBJ1-2; CDR3 protein: CASGDTHYGYTF; CDR3 DNA: TGTGCCAGCGGGGACACCCACTATGGCTACACCTTC
clone size: .; D gene: .; V gene: TRBV28; J gene: TRBJ1-1; CDR3 protein: CASSLIFAGTEAFF; CDR3 DNA: TGTGCCAGCAGTTTGATTTTTGCGGGAACTGAAGCTTTCTTT
clone size: .; D gene: .; V gene: TRBV5-6; J gene: TRBJ2-7; CDR3 protein: CASSSGLAREQYF; CDR3 DNA: TGTGCCAGCAGTTCCGGTCTGGCGAGGGAGCAGTACTTC
clone size: .; D gene: .; V gene: TRBV12-3/TRBV12-4; J gene: TRBJ1-2; CDR3 protein: CASSLRGGPGYTF; CDR3 DNA: TGTGCCAGCAGTTTAAGGGGGGGACCGGGCTACACCTTC
clone size: .; D gene: .; V gene: TRBV9; J gene: TRBJ2-2; CDR3 protein: CASSVLPNTGELFF; CDR3 DNA: TGTGCCAGCAGCGTTCTACCCAACACCGGGGAGCTGTTTTTT
clone size: .; D gene: TRBD2; V gene: TRBV27; J gene: TRBJ2-2; CDR3 protein: CASSLGTSGRAPGELFF; CDR3 DNA: TGTGCCAGCAGTTTAGGGACTAGCGGGAGGGCCCCCGGGGAGCTGTTTTTT
clone size: .; D gene: .; V gene: TRBV30; J gene: TRBJ2-4; CDR3 protein: CAWRSLRGQGVNIQYF; CDR3 DNA: TGTGCCTGGAGATCCCTCCGTGGCCAAGGGGTGAACATTCAGTACTTC
clone size: .; D gene: .; V gene: TRBV6-5; J gene: TRBJ1-2; CDR3 protein: CASSGRATYTF; CDR3 DNA: TGTGCCAGCAGCGGCAGGGCAACCTACACCTTC
clone size: .; D gene: .; V gene: TRBV29-1; J gene: TRBJ2-7; CDR3 protein: CSVGLPLAYTYEQYF; CDR3 DNA: TGCAGCGTTGGGCTCCCGCTAGCGTATACCTACGAGCAGTACTTC
clone size: .; D gene: .; V gene: TRBV7-3; J gene: TRBJ2-1; CDR3 protein: CASSFTRSRSDEQFF; CDR3 DNA: TGTGCCAGCAGCTTTACTCGATCTCGAAGTGATGAGCAGTTCTTC
clone size: .; D gene: .; V gene: TRBV30; J gene: TRBJ1-4; CDR3 protein: CAWSLQAAEKLFF; CDR3 DNA: TGTGCCTGGAGTTTGCAAGCGGCAGAAAAACTGTTTTTT
clone size: .; D gene: .; V gene: TRBV6-5; J gene: TRBJ1-5; CDR3 protein: CASRNRVGNQPQHF; CDR3 DNA: TGTGCCAGCAGAAACAGGGTCGGCAATCAGCCCCAGCATTTT
clone size: .; D gene: .; V gene: TRBV19; J gene: TRBJ1-5; CDR3 protein: CASTPGGPRTSNQPQHF; CDR3 DNA: TGTGCCAGCACCCCTGGGGGCCCCCGGACTAGCAATCAGCCCCAGCATTTT
clone size: .; D gene: .; V gene: TRBV7-3; J gene: TRBJ2-1; CDR3 protein: CASSLMGDNNEQFF; CDR3 DNA: TGTGCCAGCAGCTTAATGGGGGACAACAATGAGCAGTTCTTC
clone size: .; D gene: TRBD2; V gene: TRBV5-1; J gene: TRBJ2-5; CDR3 protein: CASRGTSGSWETQYF; CDR3 DNA: TGCGCCAGCAGAGGAACTAGCGGGAGTTGGGAGACCCAGTACTTC
clone size: .; D gene: .; V gene: TRBV7-3; J gene: TRBJ2-1; CDR3 protein: CASSPQGANEQFF; CDR3 DNA: TGTGCCAGCAGCCCCCAAGGGGCCAATGAGCAGTTCTTC
clone size: .; D gene: .; V gene: TRBV5-6; J gene: TRBJ1-5; CDR3 protein: CASSWGGRDQPQHF; CDR3 DNA: TGTGCCAGCAGCTGGGGGGGCAGGGACCAGCCCCAGCATTTT
clone size: .; D gene: .; V gene: TRBV7-2; J gene: TRBJ2-3; CDR3 protein: CASSFRDTQYF; CDR3 DNA: TGTGCCAGCAGCTTTAGAGATACGCAGTATTTT
clone size: many; D gene: .; V gene: TRBV2; J gene: TRBJ2-5; CDR3 protein: CASSSQVQETQYF; CDR3 DNA: TGTGCCAGCAGCTCACAGGTACAGGAGACCCAGTACTTC
clone size: .; D gene: TRBD1; V gene: TRBV7-8; J gene: TRBJ1-1; CDR3 protein: CASSFRDRGSNTEAFF; CDR3 DNA: TGTGCCAGCAGCTTCCGGGACAGGGGATCAAACACTGAAGCTTTCTTT
clone size: .; D gene: TRBD1; V gene: TRBV25-1; J gene: TRBJ1-5; CDR3 protein: CASSGSTGGRNQPQHF; CDR3 DNA: TGTGCCAGCAGTGGCTCGACAGGGGGCAGGAATCAGCCCCAGCATTTT
clone size: .; D gene: .; V gene: TRBV3-1/TRBV3-2; J gene: TRBJ1-1; CDR3 protein: CASSQAENTEAFF; CDR3 DNA: TGTGCCAGCAGCCAAGCAGAAAACACTGAAGCTTTCTTT
clone size: .; D gene: .; V gene: TRBV5-1; J gene: TRBJ1-1; CDR3 protein: CASSDGGDRNTEAFF; CDR3 DNA: TGCGCCAGCAGCGACGGAGGTGACCGGAACACTGAAGCTTTCTTT
clone size: .; D gene: TRBD1; V gene: TRBV6-5; J gene: TRBJ1-1; CDR3 protein: CASTPGQGNTEAFF; CDR3 DNA: TGTGCCAGCACTCCGGGACAGGGGAACACTGAAGCTTTCTTT
clone size: .; D gene: .; V gene: TRBV5-4; J gene: TRBJ2-5; CDR3 protein: CASSLGDRTQYF; CDR3 DNA: TGTGCCAGCAGCTTGGGAGACAGGACCCAGTACTTC
clone size: .; D gene: .; V gene: TRBV30; J gene: TRBJ2-7; CDR3 protein: CAWSAAGRGNSYEQYF; CDR3 DNA: TGTGCCTGGTCGGCCGCGGGCAGGGGAAACTCCTACGAGCAGTACTTC
clone size: .; D gene: .; V gene: TRBV19; J gene: TRBJ2-3; CDR3 protein: CASSERRTDTQYF; CDR3 DNA: TGTGCCAGTAGTGAGCGGCGCACAGATACGCAGTATTTT
clone size: .; D gene: TRBD2; V gene: TRBV29-1; J gene: TRBJ2-7; CDR3 protein: CSASLASLNEQYF; CDR3 DNA: TGCAGCGCCTCACTAGCGTCTCTAAACGAGCAGTACTTC
clone size: .; D gene: TRBD2; V gene: TRBV9; J gene: TRBJ2-3; CDR3 protein: CASSVGVSGRFLTDTQYF; CDR3 DNA: TGTGCCAGCAGCGTAGGGGTTAGCGGGAGGTTCCTCACAGATACGCAGTATTTT
clone size: .; D gene: .; V gene: TRBV10-2; J gene: TRBJ2-2; CDR3 protein: CASSELTSTGELFF; CDR3 DNA: TGCGCCAGCAGTGAGTTGACTAGCACCGGGGAGCTGTTTTTT
clone size: .; D gene: TRBD1; V gene: TRBV24-1; J gene: TRBJ2-1; CDR3 protein: CATSGGPGQGSYNEQFF; CDR3 DNA: TGTGCCACCAGTGGCGGCCCGGGACAGGGATCCTACAATGAGCAGTTCTTC
clone size: .; D gene: .; V gene: TRBV27; J gene: TRBJ1-2; CDR3 protein: CATRGGSRGYTF; CDR3 DNA: TGTGCCACAAGAGGGGGAAGCAGGGGCTACACCTTC
clone size: .; D gene: .; V gene: TRBV10-1; J gene: TRBJ1-1; CDR3 protein: CASSEEQGPQAEAFF; CDR3 DNA: TGCGCCAGCAGTGAGGAACAGGGACCCCAGGCTGAAGCTTTCTTT
clone size: .; D gene: TRBD1; V gene: TRBV5-1; J gene: TRBJ2-5; CDR3 protein: CASGLTGVQETQYF; CDR3 DNA: TGCGCCAGTGGACTGACAGGGGTCCAAGAGACCCAGTACTTC